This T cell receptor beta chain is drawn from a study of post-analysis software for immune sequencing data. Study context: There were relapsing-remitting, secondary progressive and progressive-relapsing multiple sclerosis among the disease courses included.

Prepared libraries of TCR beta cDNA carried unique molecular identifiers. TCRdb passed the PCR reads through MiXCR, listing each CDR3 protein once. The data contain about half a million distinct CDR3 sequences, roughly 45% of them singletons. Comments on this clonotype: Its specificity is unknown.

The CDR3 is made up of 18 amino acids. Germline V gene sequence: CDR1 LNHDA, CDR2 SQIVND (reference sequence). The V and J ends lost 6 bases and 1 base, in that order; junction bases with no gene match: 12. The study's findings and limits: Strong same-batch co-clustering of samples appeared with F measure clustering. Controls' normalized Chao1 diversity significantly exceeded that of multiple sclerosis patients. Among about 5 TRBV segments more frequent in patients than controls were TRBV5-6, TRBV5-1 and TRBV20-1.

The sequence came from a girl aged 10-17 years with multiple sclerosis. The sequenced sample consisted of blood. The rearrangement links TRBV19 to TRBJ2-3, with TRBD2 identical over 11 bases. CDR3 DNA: TGTGCCAGTAGCGATCTAGCGGGAGGTACTCCGGGCACAGATACGCAGTATTTT. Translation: CASSDLAGGTPGTDTQYF.